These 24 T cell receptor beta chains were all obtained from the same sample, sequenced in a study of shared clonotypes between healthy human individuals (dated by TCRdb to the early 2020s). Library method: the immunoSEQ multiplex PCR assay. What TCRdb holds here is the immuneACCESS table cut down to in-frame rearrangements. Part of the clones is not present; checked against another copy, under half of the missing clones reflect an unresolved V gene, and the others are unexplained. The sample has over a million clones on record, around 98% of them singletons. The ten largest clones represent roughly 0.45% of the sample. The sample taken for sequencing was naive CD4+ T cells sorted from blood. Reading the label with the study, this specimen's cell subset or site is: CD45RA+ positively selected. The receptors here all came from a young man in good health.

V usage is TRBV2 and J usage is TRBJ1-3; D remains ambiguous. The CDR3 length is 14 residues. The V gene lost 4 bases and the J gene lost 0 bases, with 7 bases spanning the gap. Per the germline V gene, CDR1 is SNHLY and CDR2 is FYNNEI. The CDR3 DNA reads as TGTGCCAGCAGTGGGTTGTACTCTGGAAACACCATATATTTT. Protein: CASSGLYSGNTIYF.

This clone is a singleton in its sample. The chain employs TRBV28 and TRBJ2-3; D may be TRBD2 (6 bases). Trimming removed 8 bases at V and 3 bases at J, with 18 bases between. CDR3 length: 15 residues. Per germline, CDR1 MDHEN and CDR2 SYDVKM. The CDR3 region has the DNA TGTGCCAGCGGCCCGTATACGGAGGGTACAGATACGCAGTATTTT. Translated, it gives CASGPYTEGTDTQYF.

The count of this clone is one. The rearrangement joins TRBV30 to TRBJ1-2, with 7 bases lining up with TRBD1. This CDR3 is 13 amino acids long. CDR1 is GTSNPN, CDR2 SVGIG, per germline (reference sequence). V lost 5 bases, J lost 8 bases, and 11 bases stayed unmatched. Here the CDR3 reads CAWSLTGRGGYTF. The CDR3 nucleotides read TGTGCCTGGTCCTTGACAGGGCGAGGCGGCTACACCTTC.

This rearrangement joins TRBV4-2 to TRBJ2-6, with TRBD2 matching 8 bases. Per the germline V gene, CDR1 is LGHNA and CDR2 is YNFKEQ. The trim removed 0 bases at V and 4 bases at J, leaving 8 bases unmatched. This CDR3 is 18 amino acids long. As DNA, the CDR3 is TGTGCCAGCAGCCAAGATGAAGCGGGAGCACCCGGGGCCAACGTCCTGACTTTC. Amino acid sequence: CASSQDEAGAPGANVLTF.

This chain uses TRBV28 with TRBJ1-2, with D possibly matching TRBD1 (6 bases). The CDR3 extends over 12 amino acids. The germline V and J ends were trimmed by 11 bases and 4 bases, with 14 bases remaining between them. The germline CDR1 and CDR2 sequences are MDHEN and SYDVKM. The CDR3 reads CAGGARAYGYTF. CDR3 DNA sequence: TGTGCCGGGGGGGCTCGAGCCTATGGCTACACCTTC.

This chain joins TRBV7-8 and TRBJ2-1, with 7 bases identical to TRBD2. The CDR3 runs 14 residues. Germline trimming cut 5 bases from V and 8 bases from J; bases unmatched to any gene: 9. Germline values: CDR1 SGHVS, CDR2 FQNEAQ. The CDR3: CASSPRLARHEQFF. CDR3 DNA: TGTGCCAGCAGCCCTCGACTAGCTAGGCATGAGCAGTTCTTC.

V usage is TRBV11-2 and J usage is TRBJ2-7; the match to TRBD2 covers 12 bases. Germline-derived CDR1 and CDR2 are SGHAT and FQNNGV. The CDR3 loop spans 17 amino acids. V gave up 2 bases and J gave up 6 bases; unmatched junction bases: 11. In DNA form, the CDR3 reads TGTGCCAGCAGCTTAAATAGGCTAGCGGGAGGGCTTGGCGAGCAGTACTTC. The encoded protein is CASSLNRLAGGLGEQYF.

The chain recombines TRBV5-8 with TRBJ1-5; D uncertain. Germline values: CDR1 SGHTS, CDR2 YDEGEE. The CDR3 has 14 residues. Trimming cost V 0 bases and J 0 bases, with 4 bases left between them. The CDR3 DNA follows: TGTGCCAGCAGCTTGGCCCATAGCAATCAGCCCCAGCATTTT. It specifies CASSLAHSNQPQHF.

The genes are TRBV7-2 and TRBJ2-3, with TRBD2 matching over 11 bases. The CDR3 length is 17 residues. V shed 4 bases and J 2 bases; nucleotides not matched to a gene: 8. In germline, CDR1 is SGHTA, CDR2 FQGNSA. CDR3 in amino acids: CASSSRLAGGPTDTQYF. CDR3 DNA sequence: TGTGCCAGCAGCTCAAGGCTAGCGGGAGGCCCCACAGATACGCAGTATTTT.

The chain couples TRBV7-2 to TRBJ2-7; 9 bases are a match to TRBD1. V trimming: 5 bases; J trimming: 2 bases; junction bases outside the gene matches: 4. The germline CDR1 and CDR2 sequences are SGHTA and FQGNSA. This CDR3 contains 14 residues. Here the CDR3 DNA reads TGTGCCAGCAGCCGGGACAGGGTAACCTACGAGCAGTACTTC. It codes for CASSRDRVTYEQYF.

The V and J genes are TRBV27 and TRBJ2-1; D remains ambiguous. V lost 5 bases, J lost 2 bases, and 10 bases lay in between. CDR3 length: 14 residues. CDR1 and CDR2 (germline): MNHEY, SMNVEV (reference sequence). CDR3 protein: CASSRVGTYNEQFF. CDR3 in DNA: TGTGCCAGCAGTCGGGTGGGGACCTACAATGAGCAGTTCTTC.

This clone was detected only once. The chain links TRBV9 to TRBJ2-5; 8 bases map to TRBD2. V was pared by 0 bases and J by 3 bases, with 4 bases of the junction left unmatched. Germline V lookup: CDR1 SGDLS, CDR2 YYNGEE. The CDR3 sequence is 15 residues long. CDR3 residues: CASSVASAGEETQYF. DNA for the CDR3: TGTGCCAGCAGCGTAGCGTCAGCGGGAGAAGAGACCCAGTACTTC.

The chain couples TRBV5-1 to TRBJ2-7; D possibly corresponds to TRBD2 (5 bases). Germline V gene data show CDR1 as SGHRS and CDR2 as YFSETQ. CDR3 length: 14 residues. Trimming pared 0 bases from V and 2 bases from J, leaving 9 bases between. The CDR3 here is CASSLDGNPYEQYF. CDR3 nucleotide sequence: TGCGCCAGCAGCTTGGACGGGAATCCCTACGAGCAGTACTTC. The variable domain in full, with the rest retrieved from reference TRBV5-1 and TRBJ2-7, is KAGVTQTPRYLIKTRGQQVTLSCSPISGHRSVSWYQQTPGQGLQFLFEYFSETQRNKGNFPGRFSGRQFSNSRSEMNVSTLELGDSALYLCASSLDGNPYEQYFGPGTRLTVT.

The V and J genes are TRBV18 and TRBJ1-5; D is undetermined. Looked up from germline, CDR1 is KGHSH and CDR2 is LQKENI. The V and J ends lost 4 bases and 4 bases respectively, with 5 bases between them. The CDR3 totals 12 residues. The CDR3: CASSRENQPQHF. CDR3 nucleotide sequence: TGTGCCAGCTCACGGGAGAATCAGCCCCAGCATTTT.

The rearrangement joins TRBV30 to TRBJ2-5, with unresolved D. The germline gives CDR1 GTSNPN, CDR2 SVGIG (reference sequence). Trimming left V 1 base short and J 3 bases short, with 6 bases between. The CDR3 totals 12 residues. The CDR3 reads CAWSGHEETQYF. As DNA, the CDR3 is TGTGCCTGGAGTGGCCATGAAGAGACCCAGTACTTC. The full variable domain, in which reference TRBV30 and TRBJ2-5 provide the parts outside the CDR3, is SQTIHQWPATLVQPVGSPLSLECTVEGTSNPNLYWYRQAAGRGLQLLFYSVGIGQISSEVPQNLSASRPQDRQFILSSKKLLLSDSGFYLCAWSGHEETQYFGPGTRLLVL.

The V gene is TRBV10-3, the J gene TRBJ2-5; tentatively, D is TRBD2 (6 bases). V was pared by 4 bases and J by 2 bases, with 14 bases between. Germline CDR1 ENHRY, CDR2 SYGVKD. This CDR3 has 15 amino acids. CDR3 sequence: CAISALEEGQETQYF. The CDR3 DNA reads TGTGCCATCAGTGCCCTAGAGGAGGGGCAAGAGACCCAGTACTTC.

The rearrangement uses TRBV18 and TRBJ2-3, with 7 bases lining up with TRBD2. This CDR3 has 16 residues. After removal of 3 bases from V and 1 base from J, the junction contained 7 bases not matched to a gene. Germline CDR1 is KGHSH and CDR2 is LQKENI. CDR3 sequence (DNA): TGTGCCAGCTCACCCCCGGGAGGAACCCGCACAGATACGCAGTATTTT. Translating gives CASSPPGGTRTDTQYF.

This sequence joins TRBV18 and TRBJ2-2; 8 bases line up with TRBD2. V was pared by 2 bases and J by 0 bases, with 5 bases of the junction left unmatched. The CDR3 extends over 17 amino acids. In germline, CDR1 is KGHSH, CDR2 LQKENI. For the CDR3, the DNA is TGTGCCAGCTCACCAACACTAGCGGAGTCGAACACCGGGGAGCTGTTTTTT. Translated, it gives CASSPTLAESNTGELFF.

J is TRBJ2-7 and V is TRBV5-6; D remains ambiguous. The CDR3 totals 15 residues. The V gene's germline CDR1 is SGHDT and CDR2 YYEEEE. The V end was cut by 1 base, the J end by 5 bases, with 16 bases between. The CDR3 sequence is CASSLKTPIRHEQYF. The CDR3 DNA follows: TGTGCCAGCAGCTTGAAGACACCTATTAGGCACGAGCAGTACTTC.

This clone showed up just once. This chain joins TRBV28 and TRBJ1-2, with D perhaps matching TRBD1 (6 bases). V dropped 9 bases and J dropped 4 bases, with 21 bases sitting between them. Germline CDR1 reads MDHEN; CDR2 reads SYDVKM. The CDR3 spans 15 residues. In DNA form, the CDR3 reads TGTGCCAGTGGGGAGGGGGGACGGAGAGTCTATGGCTACACCTTC. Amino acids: CASGEGGRRVYGYTF.

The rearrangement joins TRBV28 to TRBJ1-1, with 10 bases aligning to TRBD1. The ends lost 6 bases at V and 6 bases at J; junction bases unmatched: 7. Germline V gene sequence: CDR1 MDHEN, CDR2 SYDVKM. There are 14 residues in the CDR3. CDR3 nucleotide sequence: TGTGCCAGCAGCCAGAGACAGGGGGCCGCTGAAGCTTTCTTT. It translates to CASSQRQGAAEAFF.

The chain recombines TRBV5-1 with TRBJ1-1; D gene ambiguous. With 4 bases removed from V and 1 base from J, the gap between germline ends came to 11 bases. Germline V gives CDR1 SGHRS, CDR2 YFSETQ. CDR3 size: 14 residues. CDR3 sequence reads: CASSITRGNTEAFF. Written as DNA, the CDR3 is TGCGCCAGCAGCATAACACGGGGGAACACTGAAGCTTTCTTT.

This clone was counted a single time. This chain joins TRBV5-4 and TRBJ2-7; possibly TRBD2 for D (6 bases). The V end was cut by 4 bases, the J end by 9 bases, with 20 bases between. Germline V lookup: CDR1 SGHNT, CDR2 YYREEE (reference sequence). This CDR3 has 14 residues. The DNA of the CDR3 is TGTGCCAGCAGCCCCGAGCTTGGGGAGCGGGTGCAGTACTTC. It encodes CASSPELGERVQYF.

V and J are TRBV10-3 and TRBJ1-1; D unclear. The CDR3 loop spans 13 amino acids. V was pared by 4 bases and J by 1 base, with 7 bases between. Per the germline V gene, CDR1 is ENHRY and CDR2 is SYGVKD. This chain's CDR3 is CAISAIQNTEAFF. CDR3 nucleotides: TGTGCCATCAGTGCTATCCAGAACACTGAAGCTTTCTTT.